The source of this TCR beta chain is a study of cytomegalovirus exposure and HLA in healthy donors. There are 13 residues in the CDR3. Trimming removed 2 bases from V and 9 bases from J, with 11 bases in between. Germline V gives CDR1 SGHAT, CDR2 FQNNGV. The primer mix had 60 Vbeta and 13 Jbeta primers. Measured with immunoSEQ multiplex PCR; TCRdb has only the in-frame clones, and not every one. The sample lists some 110,000 clones, under 85% occurring once. This TCR was recovered from a middle-aged woman in good health and CMV-seropositive. The genes are TRBV11-2 and TRBJ2-1; D might be TRBD2 (6 bases). Sequencing was done on a sample of PBMCs. This CDR3 reads CASSLRRDGEQFF. CDR3 nucleotides: TGTGCCAGCAGCTTAAGGCGGGACGGTGAGCAGTTCTTC.